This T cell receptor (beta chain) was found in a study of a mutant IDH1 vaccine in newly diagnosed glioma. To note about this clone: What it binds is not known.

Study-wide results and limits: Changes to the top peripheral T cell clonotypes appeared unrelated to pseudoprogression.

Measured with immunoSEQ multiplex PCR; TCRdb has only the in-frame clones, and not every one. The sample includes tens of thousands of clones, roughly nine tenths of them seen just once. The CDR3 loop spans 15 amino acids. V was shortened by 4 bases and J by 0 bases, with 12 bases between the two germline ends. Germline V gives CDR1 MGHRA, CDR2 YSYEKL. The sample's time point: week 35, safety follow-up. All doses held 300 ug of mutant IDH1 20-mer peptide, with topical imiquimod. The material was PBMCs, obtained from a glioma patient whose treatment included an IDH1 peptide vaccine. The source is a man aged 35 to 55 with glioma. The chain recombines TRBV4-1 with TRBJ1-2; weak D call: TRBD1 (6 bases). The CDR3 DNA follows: TGCGCCAGCAGCCTCAACAGGGTTACTAACTATGGCTACACCTTC. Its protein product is CASSLNRVTNYGYTF.